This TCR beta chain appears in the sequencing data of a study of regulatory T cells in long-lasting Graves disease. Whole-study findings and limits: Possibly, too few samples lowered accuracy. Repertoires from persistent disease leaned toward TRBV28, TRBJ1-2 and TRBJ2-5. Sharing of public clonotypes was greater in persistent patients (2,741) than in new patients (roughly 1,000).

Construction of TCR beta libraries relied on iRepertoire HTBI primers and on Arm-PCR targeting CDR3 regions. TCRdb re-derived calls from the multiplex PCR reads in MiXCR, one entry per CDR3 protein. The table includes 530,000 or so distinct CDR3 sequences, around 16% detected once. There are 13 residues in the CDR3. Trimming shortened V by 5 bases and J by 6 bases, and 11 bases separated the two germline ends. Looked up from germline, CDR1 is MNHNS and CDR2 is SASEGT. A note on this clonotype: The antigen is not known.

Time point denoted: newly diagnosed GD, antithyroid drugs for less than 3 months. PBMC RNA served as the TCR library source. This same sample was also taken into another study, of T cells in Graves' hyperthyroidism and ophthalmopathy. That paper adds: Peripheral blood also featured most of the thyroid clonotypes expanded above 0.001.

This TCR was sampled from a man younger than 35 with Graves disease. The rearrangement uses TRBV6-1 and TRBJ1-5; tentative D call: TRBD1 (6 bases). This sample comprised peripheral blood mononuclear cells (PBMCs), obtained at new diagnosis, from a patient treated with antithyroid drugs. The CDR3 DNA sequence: TGTGCCAGCAGTCGACAGGAGGTTCAGCCCCAGCATTTT. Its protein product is CASSRQEVQPQHF.